The next 30 T cell receptor beta chains were all read from a single sample in a study of CD4 and CD8 cells across lung adenocarcinoma regions. TCRdb called the PCR reads again in MiXCR, with one record for every CDR3 protein. Of about 27,000 distinct CDR3 sequences in the sample, about 50% were seen once. The sequenced material came from CD8+ T cells from the center of a lung tumor. These receptors were obtained from a male donor with lung adenocarcinoma. The CD4 and CD8 labels of this study may be unreliable.

A single count supports this clonotype. A read error may account for a junction end that differs from germline. The chain has TRBV6-1 and TRBJ2-4; D gene ambiguous. CDR1 is MNHNS and CDR2 is SASEGT in the germline V gene. The CDR3 extends over 14 amino acids. The CDR3, as DNA: TGTGCCAGCACGGACCTAAAAGCCACAAACACTCAGTACTTC. This encodes CASTDLKATNTQYF.

Notes on this clonotype: One end of the junction varies from germline; a read error may be responsible. This chain uses TRBV6-1 with TRBJ2-6, with unresolved D. Germline V gene lookup returns CDR1 MNHNS and CDR2 SASEGT. This CDR3 contains 15 residues. The CDR3 protein is CASSEQASWAHVQSF. CDR3 coding DNA: TGTGCCAGCAGTGAGCAGGCTTCCTGGGCCCACGTCCAGTCCTTC.

This clonotype was counted only a few times. The chain employs TRBV6-1 and TRBJ2-3; possibly TRBD1 for D (5 bases). Germline V gene lookup returns CDR1 MNHNS and CDR2 SASEGT. CDR3 length: 14 amino acids. Trimming took off 7 bases at V and 7 bases at J, with 18 bases between the two ends. CDR3 sequence: CASMGRCGKNTQYF. CDR3 sequence (DNA): TGTGCCAGCATGGGGCGGTGTGGCAAAAATACGCAGTATTTT.

This clonotype was seen only a few times. One junction end does not reproduce the germline sequence, and a read error may be involved. The rearrangement joins TRBV6-1 to TRBJ2-1, with 8 positions matching TRBD2. Looked up from germline, CDR1 is MNHNS and CDR2 is SASEGT. The CDR3 loop spans 12 amino acids. CDR3 in amino acids: CASELAVNEQYF. The CDR3 nucleotides are TGTGCCAGCGAACTAGCGGTCAATGAGCAGTACTTT.

J is TRBJ2-5 and V is TRBV6-1; D call uncertain. The end of the DNA aligns better with TRBJ2-7, so the J call may be wrong. Germline CDR1 is MNHNS and CDR2 is SASEGT. The CDR3 runs 13 residues. The CDR3 nucleotides read TGTGCCAGCAGCCAGACACTCCAAGACGAGCAGTACTTC. Encoded protein: CASSQTLQDEQYF.

This chain connects TRBV6-1 to TRBJ2-3; possibly TRBD1 for D (5 bases). The CDR3 runs 14 residues. The V gene lost 7 bases and the J gene lost 1 base, with 12 bases spanning the gap. Germline CDR1 and CDR2: MNHNS and SASEGT. In DNA form, the CDR3 reads TGTGCCAGCAAGCAGGGCTTAGGCACAGATACGCAGTATTTT. Its translation: CASKQGLGTDTQYF.

The rearrangement joins TRBV12-5 to TRBJ2-4; tentatively, D is TRBD1 or TRBD2 (5 bases each). This CDR3 region has 13 residues. Germline assignment: CDR1 LGHNT and CDR2 FRNRAP. Written as DNA, the CDR3 is TGTGCCTGGGGGTTGCGAGCCAAAAGCCTTCAGTACTTC. Its protein is CAWGLRAKSLQYF.

There are a few counts of this clonotype. The chain joins TRBV30 to TRBJ2-1, with TRBD1 as a possible D gene (5 bases). Between the trimmed V and J ends, which lost 3 bases and 5 bases, there was a span of 11 bases. This CDR3 region has 13 residues. Looked up from germline, CDR1 is GTSNPN and CDR2 is SVGIG (reference sequence). CDR3: CAWRWGRHNEQFF. In nucleotides, the CDR3 is TGTGCCTGGAGGTGGGGCCGCCACAATGAGCAGTTCTTC.

Regarding this clonotype: The germline gene is not matched at one end of the junction; a read error may be the cause. The V and J genes are TRBV10-3 and TRBJ2-3, with unresolved D. CDR1 ENHRY and CDR2 SYGVKD come from the germline V gene. The CDR3 covers 19 residues. CDR3 residues: CAISVPLTTGGRDLDTQYF. In DNA, the CDR3 is TGTGCCATCAGTGTACCCCTGACCACTGGCGGCCGTGACTTGGATACCCAGTACTTT.

About this clonotype itself: The junction departs from germline at one end; a sequencing error may be responsible. This chain links TRBV6-1 with TRBJ2-5, with D possibly matching TRBD2 (6 bases). CDR1 and CDR2 from the germline V gene are MNHNS and SASEGT. The CDR3 has 14 residues. The CDR3 spells CASIRAGDPETQYF. The CDR3 DNA is TGTGCGAGCATACGAGCGGGTGACCCAGAGACGCAGTACTTT.

The J gene is TRBJ2-5, the V gene TRBV11-1; 10 bases map to TRBD1. The DNA end lines up better with TRBJ2-7; the J call may be wrong. The CDR3 runs to 13 residues. Germline loops: CDR1 SGHAT, CDR2 FQDESV (reference sequence). The CDR3: CASRGTGEVEQYF. CDR3 bases: TGTGCCAGCAGGGGGACAGGGGAGGTCGAGCAGTACTTC.

This clonotype has only a few counts. The J gene is TRBJ2-5, the V gene TRBV9; 12 positions agree with TRBD2. The J call is doubtful: the DNA matches TRBJ2-7 better. The CDR3 covers 14 residues. Germline CDR1 reads SGDLS; CDR2 reads YYNGEE. This CDR3 is CASSGTSGAYEQYF. CDR3 bases: TGTGCCAGCAGCGGGACTAGCGGGGCCTACGAGCAGTACTTC.

This clonotype was counted many times. The rearrangement joins TRBV10-3 to TRBJ1-2; perhaps TRBD1 as D (6 bases). The CDR3 totals 13 residues. V was trimmed by 0 bases and J by 6 bases, leaving 8 bases between them. Germline CDR1 reads ENHRY; CDR2 reads SYGVKD. The CDR3 sequence is CAISESGQNGYTF. CDR3 nucleotides: TGTGCCATCAGTGAGTCAGGACAGAATGGCTACACCTTC.

V gene TRBV4-1 combines with J gene TRBJ2-3, with a possible D match to TRBD2 (6 bases). This CDR3 contains 17 residues. In germline, CDR1 is MGHRA, CDR2 YSYEKL. With 1 base removed from V and 5 bases from J, the gap between germline ends came to 19 bases. CDR3 sequence (DNA): TGCGCCAGCAGCCAAGGTATCTGGCGGGGTGCCCAAGATACGCAGTATTTT. It codes for CASSQGIWRGAQDTQYF.

The chain uses TRBV15 and TRBJ2-7; 7 bases map to TRBD2. Germline V gene sequence: CDR1 LNHNV, CDR2 YYDKDF (reference sequence). V lost 1 base and J lost 1; bases outside the gene matches: 13. The CDR3 loop spans 18 amino acids. The CDR3 nucleotides are TGTGCCACCAGCAGAGGGGTAAGGAGCGGGACTCGGTCCTACGAGCAGTACTTC. Amino acids: CATSRGVRSGTRSYEQYF. Combining the CDR3 with reference TRBV15 and TRBJ2-7 gives the whole variable domain DAMVIQNPRYQVTQFGKPVTLSCSQTLNHNVMYWYQQKSSQAPKLLFHYYDKDFNNEADTPDNFQSRRPNTSFCFLDIRSPGLGDTAMYLCATSRGVRSGTRSYEQYFGPGTRLTVT.

This clonotype was seen just once. The germline gene is not matched at one end of the junction; a read error may be the cause. The rearrangement joins TRBV6-1 to TRBJ2-3; 8 positions match TRBD2. The CDR3 has 17 amino acids. Germline CDR1 MNHNS, CDR2 SASEGT. The CDR3 bases are TGTGCCAGCAGTGCGGGGAGCGGGGGCGGCTTCGAGGATACGCAGTACTTT. It translates to CASSAGSGGGFEDTQYF.

This clonotype was detected many times. This CDR3 reads CASSSSGQGAYGYTF. The CDR3 coding sequence is TGCGCCAGCAGCAGTAGCGGACAGGGGGCGTATGGCTACACCTTC. The chain recombines TRBV4-1 with TRBJ1-2; 11 nucleotides match TRBD1. J was trimmed by 5 bases and V by 5 bases; bases with no gene match: 7. Germline lookup yields CDR1 MGHRA and CDR2 YSYEKL. CDR3 length: 15 residues.

Of note for this clonotype: At one boundary the junction diverges from the germline segment, which might be a read error. In nucleotides, the CDR3 is TGCGCCGGCAGTGCCCCAGATACCCAGTACTTC. Translated: CAGSAPDTQYF. The chain carries TRBV27 and TRBJ2-5; no reliable D call. The CDR3 covers 11 residues. Germline assignment: CDR1 MNHEY and CDR2 SMNVEV (reference sequence).

This clonotype has a handful of counts. The rearrangement joins TRBV3-1 to TRBJ2-1; D is unresolved. This CDR3 region has 15 residues. In germline, CDR1 is LGHDT, CDR2 YNNKEL (reference sequence). Trimming took 1 base from V and 8 from J, leaving 15 bases between them. CDR3 sequence: CASSQATTRSDEQFF. CDR3 in DNA: TGTGCCAGCAGCCAAGCAACCACCAGGTCCGATGAGCAGTTCTTC.

As regards this clonotype: Compared with germline, one end of the junction differs, possibly owing to a read error. This chain uses TRBV6-1 with TRBJ2-3, with a possible D match to TRBD2 (6 bases). The germline V gene encodes CDR1 MNHNS and CDR2 SASEGT. This CDR3 contains 16 residues. The CDR3 protein is CASRGAGSRVGDTQYF. CDR3 DNA: TGTGCCAGCAGGGGAGCCGGGAGCCGTGTCGGGGATACGCAGTACTTT.

This chain uses TRBV6-1 with TRBJ2-4; a weak D match, TRBD2 (5 bases). V was trimmed by 6 bases and J by 13 bases, leaving 28 bases between them. Germline CDR1 and CDR2: MNHNS and SASEGT. The length of the CDR3 is 16 residues. The CDR3 nucleotides are TGTGCCAGCAGCCCATCCGCCGAGGGAGCCAAAAATATGCAGTACTTC. It codes for CASSPSAEGAKNMQYF.

V usage is TRBV11-3 and J usage is TRBJ2-1, with TRBD2 matching over 7 bases. The J call could be wrong; TRBJ2-5 is a better fit for the DNA end. CDR1 SGHNT and CDR2 YENEEA come from the germline V gene. The CDR3 totals 14 residues. The CDR3 loop reads CASSLMAGEETQYF. The CDR3 DNA sequence: TGTGCCAGCAGCCTCATGGCGGGAGAAGAGACCCAGTACTTC.

This clonotype was counted at least ten times. This chain connects TRBV7-2 to TRBJ2-1; TRBD2 might be the D (6 bases). TRBJ2-5 explains the end of the DNA better; the J call may be wrong. The CDR3 has 15 residues. CDR1 is SGHTA, CDR2 FQGNSA, per germline. The CDR3 region is CASSRGTDVGQTQYF. The CDR3 nucleotides read TGTGCCAGCAGTCGCGGGACGGACGTCGGTCAGACCCAGTACTTC.

This clonotype is medium-sized. The chain uses TRBV6-1 and TRBJ1-2, with D unclear. Germline V CDR1 and CDR2: MNHNS, SASEGT. This CDR3 has 12 amino acids. V dropped 4 bases and J dropped 4 bases, with 7 bases sitting between them. CDR3 bases: TGTGCCAGCAGTGCCGGTGCCTATGGCTACACCTTC. This sequence encodes CASSAGAYGYTF.

The chain carries TRBV11-3 and TRBJ2-3; D possibly matches TRBD1 or TRBD2 (7 bases each). From germline, CDR1 is SGHNT and CDR2 YENEEA. There are 16 residues in the CDR3. The V gene lost 3 bases and the J gene lost 12 bases, with 25 bases spanning the gap. CDR3 loop: CASSFRGGVSKDTQYF. The CDR3 DNA follows: TGTGCCAGCAGCTTCAGGGGGGGGGTTAGCAAAGACACTCAGTATTTT.

The gene calls are TRBV10-3 and TRBJ2-3; 8 nucleotides align to TRBD1. CDR3 length: 15 residues. Germline loops: CDR1 ENHRY, CDR2 SYGVKD. V was clipped by 11 bases and J by 5 bases; unmatched bases: 15. DNA of the CDR3: TGTGCCGGGGACACCGGGGCAGGGGGCGAAGATACGCAGTATTTT. This encodes CAGDTGAGGEDTQYF.

The V gene is TRBV6-1, the J gene TRBJ2-3, with TRBD2 matching over 7 bases. Gene TRBJ2-7 matches the end of the DNA better, so the J call may be wrong. This CDR3 is 14 amino acids long. The germline gives CDR1 MNHNS, CDR2 SASEGT. The CDR3, as DNA: TGTGCCAGCATAAAGCGGGGAGCCAAAGACACGCAGTACTTC. It codes for CASIKRGAKDTQYF.

About this clonotype: Relative to the germline gene, one junction end is altered; a read error may explain this. The chain couples TRBV6-5 to TRBJ2-2, with D perhaps TRBD1 or TRBD2 (5 bases each). The CDR3 runs 12 residues. Germline V gene lookup returns CDR1 MNHEY and CDR2 SVGAGI. Here the CDR3 DNA reads TGTGCCAGCAGTTACGGTAAAGGGGAGCAGTTTTTT. It yields the protein CASSYGKGEQFF.

V usage is TRBV27 and J usage is TRBJ2-5, with TRBD1 matching 9 bases. Matching the DNA end better, TRBJ2-7 makes the J call doubtful. The V gene's germline CDR1 is MNHEY and CDR2 SMNVEV (reference sequence). This CDR3 spans 15 amino acids. CDR3 nucleotides: TGTGCCACCCGGTCCCCGGGACAGGGTTATTACGAGCAGTACTTC. Its protein product is CATRSPGQGYYEQYF.

This clonotype was recorded at least ten times. Possible read error: a much larger clone is one base away. The chain combines TRBV6-1 with TRBJ2-1; D might be TRBD2 (6 bases). The V gene lost 4 bases and the J gene lost 10 bases, with 17 bases spanning the gap. The CDR3 is made up of 14 amino acids. Germline V gene sequence: CDR1 MNHNS, CDR2 SASEGT. CDR3 loop: CASSVGRTGYEQFF. In DNA, the CDR3 is TGTGCCAGCAGTGTAGGGAGGACCGGTTACGAGCAGTTCTTC.